This T cell receptor beta chain is from a study of T cell responses to AZD1222 COVID-19 vaccine. Study-level points and caveats: White British people made up most donors, females outnumbered males, and clonal diversity was possibly underestimated.

Trimming cost V 3 bases and J 0 bases, with 14 bases left between them. Germline values: CDR1 LNHDA, CDR2 SQIVND (reference sequence). This CDR3 spans 16 amino acids. On this clone: Its antigen is currently unknown.

The table came from immunoSEQ multiplex PCR; TCRdb's copy has only in-frame clones and leaves some out. The sample lists 170,000 or so clones; roughly nine tenths were seen once. Source: peripheral blood, taken on day 0 of AZD1222 vaccination. The TCR sequence derives from an adult in good health. The chain employs TRBV19 and TRBJ1-1; no firm D call. DNA for the CDR3: TGTGCCAGTAGTATCGGCAGGACTACGCTGAACACTGAAGCTTTCTTT. It yields the protein CASSIGRTTLNTEAFF.